These T cell receptor beta chains were read from a single sample in a study of T cell clones after liver transplantation. Profiled with immunoSEQ multiplex PCR; TCRdb holds only in-frame clones, not every one. The sample includes several thousand clones, approximately 79% of them seen just once. The specimen was CD8+ T cells from blood, collected before liver transplant. Receptors originate from a human donor who received a liver transplant. Both conserved end residues are part of each CDR3. D genes are given only for firm matches. Not every row has a clone size; where given, it reads once, few, many or a size class.

cdr3_nt: TGTGCCAGCAGTCTTGAAAGGGGACAGGGTCACCCGGGAAATGGCTACACCTTC
cdr3_aa: CASSLERGQGHPGNGYTF
d_call: TRBD1
v_call: TRBV28
clone_size: .
j_call: TRBJ1-2

cdr3_nt: TGTGCCAGCATAGATAATTACAATGAGCAGTTCTTC
cdr3_aa: CASIDNYNEQFF
d_call: .
v_call: TRBV28
clone_size: .
j_call: TRBJ2-1

cdr3_nt: TGTGCCAGCCGGACAGCGAACACCGGGGAGCTGTTTTTT
cdr3_aa: CASRTANTGELFF
d_call: .
v_call: TRBV7-8
clone_size: .
j_call: TRBJ2-2

cdr3_nt: TGTGCCAGCAGCTTAGCTCTAGCGGGTTGGTACGAGCAGTACTTC
cdr3_aa: CASSLALAGWYEQYF
d_call: TRBD2
v_call: TRBV7-8
clone_size: .
j_call: TRBJ2-7

cdr3_nt: TGTGCCAGCAGTTACGAGTTCCAACCCTTATACGAGCAGTACTTC
cdr3_aa: CASSYEFQPLYEQYF
d_call: .
v_call: TRBV28
clone_size: .
j_call: TRBJ2-7

cdr3_nt: TGTGCCAGCAAAGGGAAGGGGGCTGGCACCGGGGAGCTGTTTTTT
cdr3_aa: CASKGKGAGTGELFF
d_call: TRBD1
v_call: TRBV25-1
clone_size: .
j_call: TRBJ2-2

cdr3_nt: TGTGCCAGCAGCTTAATTGGGGGCCAAGAGACCCAGTACTTC
cdr3_aa: CASSLIGGQETQYF
d_call: .
v_call: TRBV11-1
clone_size: .
j_call: TRBJ2-5

cdr3_nt: TGTGCCAGCACTGGGACCTTCTCCTACAATGAGCAGTTCTTC
cdr3_aa: CASTGTFSYNEQFF
d_call: .
v_call: TRBV9
clone_size: .
j_call: TRBJ2-1

cdr3_nt: TGTGCCAGTAGTATTTTCCTAGCAGGAGATACGCAGTATTTT
cdr3_aa: CASSIFLAGDTQYF
d_call: .
v_call: TRBV19
clone_size: .
j_call: TRBJ2-3

cdr3_nt: TGTGCCAGCGGGACAGGGCTTACTGACCGGCAGTACTTC
cdr3_aa: CASGTGLTDRQYF
d_call: TRBD1
v_call: TRBV7-3
clone_size: .
j_call: TRBJ2-7

cdr3_nt: TGTGCCAGCAGCGGGGGCCAGAACACTGAAGCTTTCTTT
cdr3_aa: CASSGGQNTEAFF
d_call: .
v_call: TRBV6-4
clone_size: once
j_call: TRBJ1-1

cdr3_nt: TGTGCCAGCAGCTTACGGGACTGGGGACTGTTTTTT
cdr3_aa: CASSLRDWGLFF
d_call: .
v_call: TRBV7-9
clone_size: .
j_call: TRBJ1-4

cdr3_nt: TGTGCCAGCAGCCCCTCCTACACCTTC
cdr3_aa: CASSPSYTF
d_call: .
v_call: TRBV9
clone_size: .
j_call: TRBJ1-2